Below, 29 T cell receptor beta chains from the same sample are listed, as sequenced in a study of graft-versus-host responses after intestinal transplantation. Graft-derived tissue was subjected to processing to liberate intraepithelial and lamina propria lymphocytes. Assay: immunoSEQ multiplex PCR; the TCRdb copy retains only in-frame clones and omits some. The sample lists some 66,000 clones, 89% occurring once. The sample was ileum tissue, taken less than 400 days after transplant. All receptors come from a human patient who received an intestinal transplant, so some T cells may come from the graft donor.

The chain carries TRBV9 and TRBJ2-7; TRBD1 agrees at 8 bases. Germline CDR1 is SGDLS and CDR2 is YYNGEE. V gave up 3 bases and J gave up 3 bases; unmatched junction bases: 11. CDR3 length: 16 amino acids. The CDR3 here is CASSADPTGQVYEQYF. DNA of the CDR3: TGTGCCAGCAGCGCCGACCCAACGGGACAGGTCTACGAGCAGTACTTC.

The chain carries TRBV6-1 and TRBJ2-5; tentatively, D is TRBD1 (5 bases). The J call is doubtful: the DNA matches TRBJ2-7 better. Germline CDR1 reads MNHNS; CDR2 reads SASEGT. The CDR3 extends over 12 amino acids. The CDR3, as DNA: TGTGCCAGCAGCTTACAGGACTACGAGCAGTACTTC. This sequence encodes CASSLQDYEQYF.

The chain carries TRBV19 and TRBJ2-1, with TRBD2 matching 8 bases. This CDR3 region has 14 residues. Germline V gene lookup returns CDR1 LNHDA and CDR2 SQIVND (reference sequence). The V and J ends lost 6 bases and 3 bases, in that order; junction bases with no gene match: 4. The CDR3 loop is CASSGGAFYNEQFF. The CDR3 nucleotides read TGTGCCAGTAGCGGGGGGGCCTTCTACAATGAGCAGTTCTTC.

V and J are TRBV6-5 and TRBJ2-7; D gene unclear. With the DNA end fitting TRBJ2-5 better, the J assignment may be wrong. The germline V gene has CDR1 MNHEY and CDR2 SVGAGI. This CDR3 is built from 11 residues. The CDR3 nucleotides are TGTGCCAGCAGTTACGGGGAGACCCAGTACTTC. The encoded protein is CASSYGETQYF.

This rearrangement joins TRBV5-1 to TRBJ1-5, with D unclear. CDR3 size: 15 residues. The germline V and J ends were trimmed by 4 bases and 5 bases, with 16 bases remaining between them. Germline assignment: CDR1 SGHRS and CDR2 YFSETQ. Here the CDR3 reads CASSPHGFADQPQHF. DNA of the CDR3: TGCGCCAGCAGCCCCCATGGATTCGCTGATCAGCCCCAGCATTTT.

This clone was seen more than once but under ten times. V gene TRBV7-2 combines with J gene TRBJ1-4, with a possible D match to TRBD1 (6 bases). Germline V gives CDR1 SGHTA, CDR2 FQGNSA. Trimming cost V 5 bases and J 8 bases, with 18 bases left between them. This CDR3 has 15 residues. The CDR3 DNA reads as TGTGCCAGCAGCACGACAGGTCCCACGCGGGAAAAACTGTTTTTT. This encodes CASSTTGPTREKLFF.

The genes are TRBV2 and TRBJ2-5; the D gene is possibly TRBD2 (6 bases). Germline values: CDR1 SNHLY, CDR2 FYNNEI. With 3 bases removed from V and 1 base from J, the gap between germline ends came to 12 bases. This CDR3 is built from 15 residues. CDR3 sequence: CASSEQLAGQETQYF. CDR3 nucleotides: TGTGCCAGCAGTGAGCAACTAGCAGGCCAAGAGACCCAGTACTTC. Full variable domain (rest looked up from reference TRBV2 and TRBJ2-5): EPEVTQTPSHQVTQMGQEVILRCVPISNHLYFYWYRQILGQKVEFLVSFYNNEISEKSEIFDDQFSVERPDGSNFTLKIRSTKLEDSAMYFCASSEQLAGQETQYFGPGTRLLVL.

The chain combines TRBV7-3 with TRBJ2-7; TRBD1 aligns across 10 bases. This CDR3 has 15 residues. The germline gives CDR1 SGHTA, CDR2 FQGTGA. Trimming removed 5 bases from V and 2 bases from J; junction bases left unmatched: 6. CDR3 sequence: CASSPGTGVAYEQYF. CDR3 in DNA: TGTGCCAGCAGCCCTGGGACAGGGGTGGCCTACGAGCAGTACTTC.

The rearrangement joins TRBV4-2 to TRBJ2-1; 14 positions agree with TRBD2. CDR3 length: 20 amino acids. The V gene's germline CDR1 is LGHNA and CDR2 YNFKEQ. Germline trimming cut 0 bases from V and 0 bases from J; bases unmatched to any gene: 7. In DNA, the CDR3 is TGTGCCAGCAGCCAAGATCTTGGGACTAGCGGGAGAGGCTCCTACAATGAGCAGTTCTTC. As protein: CASSQDLGTSGRGSYNEQFF.

This chain connects TRBV9 to TRBJ2-4, with 7 bases lining up with TRBD2. CDR3 length: 16 amino acids. Germline values: CDR1 SGDLS, CDR2 YYNGEE. V was clipped by 0 bases and J by 5 bases; unmatched bases: 8. The CDR3 coding sequence is TGTGCCAGCAGCGTAGGTGAGGGAGGGAGGCAAAACATTCAGTACTTC. Protein: CASSVGEGGRQNIQYF.

This sequence joins TRBV29-1 and TRBJ2-5, with TRBD2 identical over 11 bases. The junction had 7 bases not matched to a gene; V was cut back by 6 bases and J by 4 bases. The germline CDR1 and CDR2 sequences are SQVTM and ANQGSEA. This CDR3 contains 14 residues. CDR3: CSVDTSGSAETQYF. CDR3 in DNA: TGCAGCGTCGACACTAGCGGGAGCGCAGAGACCCAGTACTTC.

The V call is TRBV6-5, the J call TRBJ1-1; 8 positions agree with TRBD1. Germline CDR1 and CDR2: MNHEY and SVGAGI. This CDR3 is built from 15 residues. After removal of 2 bases from V and 5 bases from J, the junction contained 7 bases not matched to a gene. This CDR3 reads CASSYGQGGGTEAFF. CDR3 sequence (DNA): TGTGCCAGCAGTTACGGACAGGGCGGTGGGACTGAAGCTTTCTTT.

The chain carries TRBV6-6 and TRBJ1-2; D not resolved. Trimming cost V 4 bases and J 6 bases, with 15 bases left between them. Germline CDR1 and CDR2: MNHNY and SVGAGI (reference sequence). The CDR3 extends over 14 amino acids. CDR3 sequence (DNA): TGTGCCAGCAGTTTCCGGGCAGCCCCTGATGGCTACACCTTC. This sequence encodes CASSFRAAPDGYTF.

The chain has TRBV7-8 and TRBJ2-1; D remains ambiguous. CDR1 SGHVS and CDR2 FQNEAQ come from the germline V gene. CDR3 length equals 13 residues. V lost 1 base, J lost 7 bases, and 8 bases lay in between. Here the CDR3 reads CASSLGLQNEQFF. CDR3 coding DNA: TGTGCCAGCAGCTTAGGCCTTCAGAATGAGCAGTTCTTC.

V is TRBV9 and J is TRBJ2-7; no clear D. The germline CDR1 and CDR2 sequences are SGDLS and YYNGEE. This CDR3 has 13 amino acids. The germline V and J ends were trimmed by 0 bases and 3 bases, with 7 bases remaining between them. CDR3 sequence: CASSVDSDYEQYF. In DNA form, the CDR3 reads TGTGCCAGCAGCGTAGACAGCGACTACGAGCAGTACTTC.

The V and J genes are TRBV4-1 and TRBJ2-7, with 7 bases matching TRBD1. V gave up 0 bases and J gave up 3 bases; unmatched junction bases: 2. CDR3 length: 14 amino acids. The germline CDR1 and CDR2 sequences are MGHRA and YSYEKL. CDR3 coding DNA: TGCGCCAGCAGCCAAGATCGACAGGGCTACGAGCAGTACTTC. This gives the protein CASSQDRQGYEQYF.

The gene calls are TRBV28 and TRBJ1-1; no reliable D call. Germline CDR1 reads MDHEN; CDR2 reads SYDVKM. The CDR3 runs 14 residues. V was trimmed by 2 bases and J by 1 base, leaving 8 bases between them. The CDR3 spells CASSLGAQNTEAFF. DNA for the CDR3: TGTGCCAGCAGTTTAGGCGCCCAGAACACTGAAGCTTTCTTT.

The rearrangement joins TRBV10-3 to TRBJ2-1; 9 bases map to TRBD1. The CDR3 runs to 15 residues. Germline values: CDR1 ENHRY, CDR2 SYGVKD. Trimming took 4 bases from V and 7 from J; bases not matched to a gene: 8. The CDR3 nucleotides read TGTGCCATCAGTGCACCGGGACAGGGTTTAAATGAGCAGTTCTTC. Protein: CAISAPGQGLNEQFF.

The J gene is TRBJ1-6, the V gene TRBV27, with 8 bases matching TRBD1. CDR3 size: 14 residues. Per the germline V gene, CDR1 is MNHEY and CDR2 is SMNVEV (reference sequence). V lost 5 bases to trimming and J lost 13 bases; unmatched junction nucleotides: 10. As DNA, the CDR3 is TGTGCCAGCAGTCCGATCTCCGGGACAGGTCCCCTCCACTTT. It is translated as CASSPISGTGPLHF.

The chain employs TRBV4-1 and TRBJ1-1; 8 bases agree with TRBD1. The CDR3 is 15 residues long. Germline CDR1 and CDR2: MGHRA and YSYEKL. Losses at the gene ends were 4 bases for V and 1 base for J; bases not matched to a gene: 5. The CDR3 nucleotides are TGCGCCAGCAGCCGAGGACAGGGTGGGAACACTGAAGCTTTCTTT. Translating it yields CASSRGQGGNTEAFF.

The rearrangement joins TRBV7-9 to TRBJ2-1, with D possibly called TRBD1 or TRBD2 (6 bases each). Germline CDR1 reads SEHNR; CDR2 reads FQNEAQ (reference sequence). The CDR3 is 13 residues long. Trimming removed 11 bases from V and 2 bases from J, with 13 bases in between. CDR3 sequence (DNA): TGTGCCTCTAGGGGGGCTGCCTACAATGAGCAGTTCTTC. Its translation: CASRGAAYNEQFF.

The chain carries TRBV30 and TRBJ2-7; unclear D gene. The V gene lost 0 bases and the J gene lost 4 bases, with 10 bases spanning the gap. The CDR3 has 13 residues. CDR1 is GTSNPN and CDR2 is SVGIG in the germline V gene (reference sequence). This chain's CDR3 is CAWSVRLPYEQYF. CDR3 coding DNA: TGTGCCTGGAGTGTGCGACTCCCGTACGAGCAGTACTTC.

V is TRBV5-5 and J is TRBJ1-2; D unclear. The germline V gene encodes CDR1 SGHKS and CDR2 YYEKEE (reference sequence). The CDR3 has 14 amino acids. The V gene lost 4 bases and the J gene lost 5 bases, with 15 bases spanning the gap. The CDR3 here is CASSSGGSPYGYTF. The CDR3 coding sequence is TGTGCCAGCAGCAGTGGTGGTTCACCGTATGGCTACACCTTC.

This chain joins TRBV7-3 and TRBJ2-1; D is perhaps TRBD2 (7 bases). CDR1 and CDR2 from the germline V gene are SGHTA and FQGTGA. V was trimmed by 1 base and J by 1 base, leaving 11 bases between them. There are 16 residues in the CDR3. The CDR3 DNA follows: TGTGCCAGCAGCTTAAGCGGGGGCCTTTCCTACAATGAGCAGTTCTTC. Its protein product is CASSLSGGLSYNEQFF.

The chain couples TRBV6-6 to TRBJ2-7; tentatively, D is TRBD1 or TRBD2 (6 bases each). CDR3 size: 16 residues. Trimming left V 2 bases short and J 3 bases short, with 17 bases between. Germline lookup yields CDR1 MNHNY and CDR2 SVGAGI (reference sequence). CDR3 amino acids: CASSYRGRNNNYEQYF. The CDR3 nucleotides are TGTGCCAGCAGTTACCGGGGGCGCAATAATAACTACGAGCAGTACTTC.

The chain employs TRBV25-1 and TRBJ1-1; no clear D. Trimming stripped 2 bases from V and 8 bases from J, with 15 bases between. Germline CDR1 reads MGHDK; CDR2 reads SYGVNS. The CDR3 contains 14 residues. CDR3 amino acids: CASSENSGLMEAFF. The CDR3 DNA sequence: TGTGCCAGCAGTGAAAACTCGGGCCTGATGGAAGCTTTCTTT.

The rearrangement uses TRBV6-1 and TRBJ1-3, with TRBD1 matching over 8 bases. This CDR3 is built from 15 residues. Germline V gene data show CDR1 as MNHNS and CDR2 as SASEGT. V was clipped by 5 bases and J by 3 bases; unmatched bases: 6. CDR3 residues: CASSRDRLIGNTIYF. In DNA, the CDR3 is TGTGCCAGCAGTAGGGACAGGTTAATTGGAAACACCATATATTTT.

V is TRBV30 and J is TRBJ1-3; D is undetermined. Germline V gene data show CDR1 as GTSNPN and CDR2 as SVGIG (reference sequence). The CDR3 runs to 11 residues. V lost 5 bases and J lost 13, with 15 bases in between. CDR3 loop: CAWARVGEIYF. CDR3 nucleotide sequence: TGTGCCTGGGCCCGGGTCGGGGAAATATATTTT.

About this clone itself: The germline gene is not matched at one end of the junction; a read error may be the cause. The sample contains more than one DNA sequence encoding this CDR3. This chain connects TRBV2 to TRBJ1-4; a possible D gene is TRBD1 (6 bases). The CDR3 length is 15 residues. The germline V gene encodes CDR1 SNHLY and CDR2 FYNNEI. CDR3: CASSPRGIPNEKLFF. The CDR3 DNA reads TGTGCCAGCAGCCCGAGGGGGATTCCTAATGAAAAGCTGTTTTTT.